This T cell receptor beta chain is drawn from a study of neurological immune-mediated disorders. Study outcomes and limitations: While HTLV-1-associated myelopathy showed the greatest TCR clonal expansion, multiple sclerosis showed the least, falling below healthy controls.

CDR1 is SGHRS and CDR2 is YFSETQ in the germline V gene. This CDR3 region has 18 residues. The J segment lost 1 base and the V segment lost 2 bases, leaving 13 bases of the junction unmatched. This clonotype was counted ten times or more. Its antigen remains unidentified. Each CDR3 protein gets one entry after TCRdb re-called the 5' RACE reads with MiXCR. This sample has about 50,000 distinct CDR3 sequences; approximately 5.8% occur once, and the top ten carry roughly 1.4%. Sample: CD4+ T cells from blood. This TCR derives from a woman in her late teens or twenties with multiple sclerosis. The V call is TRBV5-1, the J call TRBJ1-2, with 8 bases matching TRBD1. The chain's CDR3 is CASSLASGTGLRNYGYTF. The CDR3 region has the DNA TGCGCCAGCAGCTTAGCCTCCGGGACAGGATTGCGTAACTATGGCTACACCTTC.